The source of this TCR beta chain is a study of blood T cells in healthy people across ages. Next came a second PCR, run for 7 to 11 cycles, which used a sample-barcoded 5' primer along with a J-beta primer mix. A 12-random-nucleotide template-switch adaptor tagged each cDNA molecule. TCRdb recomputed calls from the 5' RACE reads with MiXCR, one row per CDR3 protein. The sample carries approximately 1.5 million distinct CDR3 sequences, approximately 42% recorded once. The CDR3 contains 15 residues. Trimming removed 0 bases from V and 4 bases from J, with 11 bases in between. The V gene's germline CDR1 is SGDLS and CDR2 YYNGEE. Study findings and constraints: Across the age range, TCR beta diversity per million T cells fell in a roughly linear way.

Details on this clonotype: What it recognizes is unknown.

The receptor was isolated from a woman between 18 and 29 years old in good health. Sequenced input: blood. This chain uses TRBV9 with TRBJ2-1; maybe TRBD2 (5 bases). The CDR3 DNA reads TGTGCCAGCAGCGTAGAGGAGGTTGGATACAATGAGCAGTTCTTC. Translated: CASSVEEVGYNEQFF.